The 30 T cell receptor beta chains below all came from one sample that was sequenced in a study of naive and memory T cell subsets. The beta constant-region primer was an equimolar mix of two oligonucleotides covering TRBC1 and TRBC2. TCRdb independently ran MiXCR on the UMI-ligation and nested PCR reads; one entry per CDR3 protein. Among approximately 85,000 distinct CDR3 sequences listed, about 6.5% were seen once. Sequencing was carried out using central memory CD4+ T cells from blood. The receptors were gathered from a human donor in good health.

The J gene is TRBJ1-2, the V gene TRBV27, with D unclear. Trimming shortened V by 8 bases and J by 3 bases, and 7 bases separated the two germline ends. The CDR3 consists of 11 residues. CDR1 and CDR2 (germline): MNHEY, SMNVEV (reference sequence). The CDR3 protein is CASLFHYGYTF. CDR3 DNA: TGTGCCAGCCTGTTCCACTATGGCTACACCTTC.

This clonotype was found many times. This chain joins TRBV6-2 or TRBV6-3 and TRBJ1-2; D is ambiguous. Trimming stripped 7 bases from V and 3 bases from J, with 12 bases between. CDR1 and CDR2 from the germline V gene are MNHEY and SVGEGT. The CDR3 length is 13 residues. In nucleotides, the CDR3 is TGTGCCAGCACCGAATGGAGTGACTATGGCTACACCTTC. Its protein is CASTEWSDYGYTF.

Only a few counts were recorded for this clonotype. The gene calls are TRBV6-2 or TRBV6-3 and TRBJ2-1; the match to TRBD2 covers 10 bases. Trimming took 10 bases from V and 8 from J; bases not matched to a gene: 17. The length of the CDR3 is 16 residues. CDR1 and CDR2 (germline): MNHEY, SVGEGT. CDR3 sequence (DNA): TGTGCCACCGCTTTCCTCGGATCCGGGACTAGCGATGAGCAGTTCTTC. Translation: CATAFLGSGTSDEQFF.

This clonotype occurred many times. This rearrangement joins TRBV18 to TRBJ1-4; no firm D call. V lost 4 bases and J 4 bases, leaving 10 bases between the germline ends. The CDR3 loop spans 14 amino acids. The germline CDR1 and CDR2 sequences are KGHSH and LQKENI. CDR3 coding DNA: TGTGCCAGCTCACTCGGAACAATTAATGAAAAACTGTTTTTT. Amino acid sequence: CASSLGTINEKLFF.

This clonotype turned up a few times. V and J are TRBV7-2 and TRBJ2-2; D unresolved. Per the germline V gene, CDR1 is SGHTA and CDR2 is FQGNSA. V lost 5 bases and J lost 0, with 13 bases in between. The CDR3 is 16 amino acids. In nucleotides, the CDR3 is TGTGCCAGCAGCCCTCAGTATAGGGCGAACACCGGGGAGCTGTTTTTT. This codes for CASSPQYRANTGELFF.

This sequence joins TRBV2 and TRBJ2-2; 7 nucleotides agree with TRBD1. CDR1 is SNHLY and CDR2 is FYNNEI in the germline V gene. V trimming: 6 bases; J trimming: 4 bases; junction bases outside the gene matches: 2. CDR3 size: 13 residues. Here the CDR3 DNA reads TGTGCCAGCAGGCCAGGGGGCACCGGGGAGCTGTTTTTT. Encoded protein: CASRPGGTGELFF.

This clonotype was recorded a few times. The chain couples TRBV14 to TRBJ1-2; D unclear. CDR1 is SGHDN, CDR2 FVKESK, per germline. This CDR3 has 14 residues. Trimming removed 1 base at V and 2 bases at J, with 8 bases between. CDR3 in DNA: TGTGCCAGCAGCCAAGCGATAGCGAACTATGGCTACACCTTC. Translation gives CASSQAIANYGYTF.

The rearrangement uses TRBV7-9 and TRBJ1-6; 10 bases match TRBD1. In germline, CDR1 is SEHNR, CDR2 FQNEAQ (reference sequence). CDR3 length: 16 amino acids. Germline trimming cut 6 bases from V and 10 bases from J; bases unmatched to any gene: 12. The CDR3 protein is CASRQSRDRGFSPLHF. CDR3 coding DNA: TGTGCCAGCAGACAGTCGCGGGACAGGGGTTTCTCACCCCTCCACTTT.

Comment on this clonotype: A much larger clone differs by one base, so this may be a read error. The V gene is TRBV5-1, the J gene TRBJ2-3; D gene ambiguous. The J call may be mistaken, given a closer DNA end match to TRBJ1-5. Looked up from germline, CDR1 is SGHRS and CDR2 is YFSETQ. The CDR3 covers 16 residues. CDR3 DNA: TGCGCCAGCAGCGCGACTAGCGGGATTAGCACAGATACGCAGCATTTT. It is translated as CASSATSGISTDTQHF.

This clonotype has a count of ten or more. The chain uses TRBV9 and TRBJ1-2; D is perhaps TRBD1 (6 bases). This CDR3 comprises 14 residues. V dropped 0 bases and J dropped 1 base, with 7 bases sitting between them. Germline V CDR1 and CDR2: SGDLS, YYNGEE. Written as DNA, the CDR3 is TGTGCCAGCAGCGTAGCCAGGGGTAACTATGGCTACACCTTC. This gives the protein CASSVARGNYGYTF.

V and J are TRBV10-3 and TRBJ2-5; 9 bases line up with TRBD2. V shed 7 bases, J shed 4 bases, and the junction held 7 bases outside the gene matches. The germline CDR1 and CDR2 sequences are ENHRY and SYGVKD. This CDR3 is 14 amino acids long. In nucleotides, the CDR3 is TGTGCCATCACATCCGGGACTAGCACAGAGACCCAGTACTTC. It codes for CAITSGTSTETQYF.

This clonotype occurred a few times. This chain uses TRBV6-1 with TRBJ1-6; 8 bases line up with TRBD1. Germline values: CDR1 MNHNS, CDR2 SASEGT. The trim removed 1 base at V and 9 bases at J, leaving 5 bases unmatched. This CDR3 spans 15 amino acids. CDR3 loop: CASSEVQGAASPLHF. The DNA for the CDR3 is TGTGCCAGCAGTGAAGTTCAGGGGGCCGCTTCACCCCTCCACTTT.

The chain combines TRBV3-1 with TRBJ2-1, with 12 bases that match TRBD2. Trimming at V came to 4 bases and at J to 7 bases, leaving 5 bases not matched to a gene. The length of the CDR3 is 15 residues. Per germline, CDR1 LGHDT and CDR2 YNNKEL (reference sequence). CDR3 sequence reads: CASSLWTSGNNEQFF. The DNA of the CDR3 is TGTGCCAGCAGCCTGTGGACTAGCGGGAATAATGAGCAGTTCTTC.

This rearrangement joins TRBV7-2 to TRBJ2-1; D tentatively fits TRBD1 or TRBD2 (6 bases each). The germline V gene has CDR1 SGHTA and CDR2 FQGNSA. The CDR3 runs to 13 residues. Trimming removed 2 bases at V and 10 bases at J, with 12 bases between. The CDR3 loop is CASSLKGGREQFF. The CDR3 DNA sequence: TGTGCCAGCAGCTTAAAGGGGGGACGGGAGCAGTTCTTC.

This clonotype showed up many times. The genes are TRBV20-1 and TRBJ1-5; D remains ambiguous. Germline V gene data show CDR1 as DFQATT and CDR2 as SNEGSKA (reference sequence). Trimming shortened V by 3 bases and J by 3 bases, and 9 bases separated the two germline ends. This CDR3 contains 13 residues. The CDR3 reads CSASGSANQPQHF. CDR3 sequence (DNA): TGCAGTGCTAGTGGATCAGCCAATCAGCCCCAGCATTTT.

This clonotype was observed at least ten times. The V call is TRBV18, the J call TRBJ1-5; possible D gene TRBD1, 6 bases. Trimming removed 2 bases at V and 8 bases at J, with 13 bases between. Germline V gives CDR1 KGHSH, CDR2 LQKENI. The CDR3 is made up of 14 amino acids. In nucleotides, the CDR3 is TGTGCCAGCTCACCATTGGGGGGGCTGGAGCCCCAGCATTTT. As protein: CASSPLGGLEPQHF.

The V call is TRBV7-8, the J call TRBJ2-3; 10 nucleotides align to TRBD2. CDR1 SGHVS and CDR2 FQNEAQ come from the germline V gene. The CDR3 loop spans 14 amino acids. V shed 3 bases, J shed 6 bases, and the junction held 3 bases outside the gene matches. The CDR3 coding sequence is TGTGCCAGCAGCTTCGGGACTAGCGCTGATACGCAGTATTTT. It specifies CASSFGTSADTQYF.

The chain carries TRBV20-1 and TRBJ1-1; no clear D gene. There are 13 residues in the CDR3. CDR1 and CDR2 from the germline V gene are DFQATT and SNEGSKA (reference sequence). Between the trimmed V and J ends, which lost 0 bases and 7 bases, there was a span of 12 bases. The CDR3 nucleotides are TGCAGTGCTAGAGAGTCCCCTGGGGTTGAAGCTTTCTTT. Its translation: CSARESPGVEAFF.

This clonotype has just a few counts. The V call is TRBV7-8, the J call TRBJ2-5; D might be TRBD2 (6 bases). Deletions cut 1 base from V and 3 bases from J, with 9 bases between. The CDR3 totals 14 residues. Germline CDR1 reads SGHVS; CDR2 reads FQNEAQ. The CDR3 here is CASSLVRGEETQYF. In DNA, the CDR3 is TGTGCCAGCAGCTTAGTTCGCGGGGAAGAGACCCAGTACTTC.

This clonotype was counted ten times or more. CDR3 in amino acids: CATTTYGQGKETQYF. For the CDR3, the DNA is TGTGCCACCACCACCTACGGACAGGGAAAAGAGACCCAGTACTTC. The rearrangement joins TRBV15 to TRBJ2-5, with 8 bases that match TRBD1. V was pared by 7 bases and J by 3 bases, with 10 bases of the junction left unmatched. CDR3 size: 15 residues. Germline-derived CDR1 and CDR2 are LNHNV and YYDKDF (reference sequence).

This chain uses TRBV7-9 with TRBJ1-3; no clear D gene. CDR1 and CDR2 (germline): SEHNR, FQNEAQ (reference sequence). Trimming took 3 bases from V and 1 from J, leaving 10 bases between them. The CDR3 extends over 15 amino acids. The CDR3 reads CASSFFGKSGNTIYF. The CDR3 region has the DNA TGTGCCAGCAGCTTCTTCGGGAAATCTGGAAACACCATATATTTT.

This clonotype was observed a handful of times. V is TRBV20-1 and J is TRBJ2-6; D tentatively fits TRBD1 or TRBD2 (6 bases each). The ends were cut back, 6 bases at V and 3 bases at J, with 18 bases in the middle. The length of the CDR3 is 16 residues. Germline V gene data show CDR1 as DFQATT and CDR2 as SNEGSKA (reference sequence). CDR3 sequence (DNA): TGCAGTGCCCAGAAACCGGGGGCGGGTGGGGCCAACGTCCTGACTTTC. Protein sequence: CSAQKPGAGGANVLTF.

The chain carries TRBV30 and TRBJ2-1; 8 nucleotides align to TRBD2. The CDR3 is made up of 14 amino acids. Looked up from germline, CDR1 is GTSNPN and CDR2 is SVGIG (reference sequence). V lost 2 bases to trimming and J lost 2 bases; unmatched junction nucleotides: 2. The CDR3 DNA sequence: TGTGCCTGGAGTCGGGGACTAGCCTACAATGAGCAGTTCTTC. This encodes CAWSRGLAYNEQFF.

Points on this clonotype: One end of the junction varies from germline; a read error may be responsible. The chain links TRBV19 to TRBJ2-1; TRBD2 is a possible D gene (6 bases). Germline CDR1 is LNHDA and CDR2 is SQIVND (reference sequence). The CDR3 is 14 residues long. For the CDR3, the DNA is TGTGCCAGTAAGAAGGAGACTAGTTACAGTGAGCAGTTCTTC. It translates to CASKKETSYSEQFF.

This clonotype was recorded many times. This chain's CDR3 is CSAISGETTGELFF. The CDR3 DNA follows: TGCAGTGCTATTTCAGGGGAGACCACCGGGGAGCTGTTTTTT. This sequence joins TRBV20-1 and TRBJ2-2; possibly TRBD1 for D (6 bases). Trimming shortened V by 4 bases and J by 4 bases, and 13 bases separated the two germline ends. Per germline, CDR1 DFQATT and CDR2 SNEGSKA (reference sequence). This CDR3 has 14 residues.

This clonotype was counted at least ten times. This sequence joins TRBV12-3 or TRBV12-4 and TRBJ1-1; TRBD1 matches 7 bases. J gave up 0 bases and V 3 bases, and 4 bases lay outside the gene matches. This CDR3 contains 15 residues. The CDR3 spells CASSFGGQMNTEAFF. CDR3 in DNA: TGTGCCAGCAGTTTTGGGGGACAGATGAACACTGAAGCTTTCTTT.

This clonotype was found many times. This sequence joins TRBV6-5 and TRBJ1-1; the D is unclear. This CDR3 region has 13 residues. Trimming took off 4 bases at V and 4 bases at J, with 10 bases between the two ends. Germline-derived CDR1 and CDR2 are MNHEY and SVGAGI. This CDR3 reads CASSWGTATEAFF. CDR3 bases: TGTGCCAGCAGTTGGGGAACGGCCACTGAAGCTTTCTTT.

The chain employs TRBV5-1 and TRBJ2-2, with TRBD1 matching 7 bases. Germline V gene lookup returns CDR1 SGHRS and CDR2 YFSETQ. V lost 4 bases to trimming and J lost 7 bases; unmatched junction nucleotides: 4. This CDR3 has 13 residues. Here the CDR3 reads CASSRGQIGELFF. In DNA form, the CDR3 reads TGCGCCAGCAGCAGGGGGCAAATCGGGGAGCTGTTTTTT.

This clonotype occurred a few times. V gene TRBV18 combines with J gene TRBJ2-2; D unresolved. The V end lost 3 bases, the J end lost 1 base, and 9 bases lay between the germline ends. Germline V gives CDR1 KGHSH, CDR2 LQKENI. The CDR3 covers 15 residues. The CDR3 here is CASSPSSQNTGELFF. For the CDR3, the DNA is TGTGCCAGCTCACCGAGCTCTCAGAACACCGGGGAGCTGTTTTTT.

This clonotype has ten or more counts. The rearrangement uses TRBV29-1 and TRBJ1-1, with a weak D call TRBD1 (6 bases). The CDR3 runs to 13 residues. Germline V gives CDR1 SQVTM, CDR2 ANQGSEA. With 6 bases removed from V and 0 bases from J, the gap between germline ends came to 11 bases. The CDR3 loop is CSVSGQLNTEAFF. In DNA form, the CDR3 reads TGCAGCGTCTCCGGACAGCTGAACACTGAAGCTTTCTTT.